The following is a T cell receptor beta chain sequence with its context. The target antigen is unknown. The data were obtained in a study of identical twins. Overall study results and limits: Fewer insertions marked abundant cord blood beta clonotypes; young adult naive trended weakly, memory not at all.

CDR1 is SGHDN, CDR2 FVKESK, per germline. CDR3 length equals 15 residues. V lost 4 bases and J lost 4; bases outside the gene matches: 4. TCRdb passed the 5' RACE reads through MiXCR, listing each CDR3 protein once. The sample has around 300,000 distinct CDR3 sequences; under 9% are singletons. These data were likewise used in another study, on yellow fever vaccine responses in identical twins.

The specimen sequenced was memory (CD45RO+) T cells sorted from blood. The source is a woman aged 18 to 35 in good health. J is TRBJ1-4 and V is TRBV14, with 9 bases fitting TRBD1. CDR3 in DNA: TGTGCCAGCAGCCTACAGGGGGCCCGTAATGAAAAACTGTTTTTT. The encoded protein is CASSLQGARNEKLFF.